The rows below give T cell receptor beta chains drawn from one sample of a study of T cell responses to AZD1222 COVID-19 vaccine. TCRdb keeps only in-frame clones here, not all; method: immunoSEQ multiplex PCR. The sample has tens of thousands of clones; over 85% are singletons. Sequencing was performed on peripheral blood, taken on day 0 of AZD1222 vaccination. Receptor source: an adult in good health. Each CDR3 is given with its conserved first and last residue. D genes are given only for firm matches. Expanded clones are given a class, and other clones once, few, many or no size at all.

>.|.|TRBV19|TRBJ1-5
CASSDSANQPQHF
TGTGCCAGTAGCGACAGCGCCAATCAGCCCCAGCATTTT
>TRBD2|.|TRBV7-6|TRBJ2-7
CASSLAASGIGEQYF
TGTGCCAGCAGCCTAGCGGCTAGCGGGATTGGCGAGCAGTACTTC
>.|.|TRBV30|TRBJ2-6
CAWISRGSGANVLTF
TGTGCCTGGATATCAAGGGGGTCTGGGGCCAACGTCCTGACTTTC
>.|.|TRBV7-9|TRBJ1-2
CASSSGARSYGYTF
TGTGCCAGCAGTTCCGGGGCCAGGAGCTATGGCTACACCTTC
>.|.|TRBV15|TRBJ2-2
CATSRAAGELFF
TGTGCCACCTCCAGGGCGGCCGGGGAGCTGTTTTTT
>TRBD1|few|TRBV15|TRBJ1-5
CATSRRGDSNQPQHF
TGTGCCACCAGCCGCAGGGGGGATAGCAATCAGCCCCAGCATTTT
>TRBD1|.|TRBV7-9|TRBJ1-1
CAIRRTGGTLGLTEAFF
TGTGCCATCAGACGGACAGGAGGGACCCTGGGTCTCACTGAAGCTTTCTTT
>.|.|TRBV5-1|TRBJ2-3
CASSPAGLTDTQYF
TGCGCCAGCAGCCCTGCTGGCCTCACAGATACGCAGTATTTT
>.|.|TRBV6-5|TRBJ2-7
CASSYDYRSVEQYF
TGTGCCAGCAGTTACGACTACCGCTCGGTAGAGCAGTACTTC
>.|.|TRBV2|TRBJ1-5
CASSKEQASNQPQHF
TGTGCCAGCAGTAAGGAACAGGCTAGCAATCAGCCCCAGCATTTT
>.|.|TRBV28|TRBJ1-1
CASSLSASTEAFF
TGTGCCAGCAGTTTATCCGCAAGCACTGAAGCTTTCTTT
>.|.|TRBV28|TRBJ2-7
CASTDSSSYEQYF
TGTGCCAGCACGGACAGCAGTTCCTACGAGCAGTACTTC
>TRBD1|once|TRBV5-1|TRBJ1-3
CASSHEPGQGGGGNTIYF
TGCGCCAGCAGCCATGAACCTGGACAGGGGGGAGGAGGAAACACCATATATTTT
>.|.|TRBV28|TRBJ1-2
CASGSPLRQAINYGYTF
TGTGCCAGCGGCTCTCCCCTTCGGCAGGCGATTAACTATGGCTACACCTTC
>TRBD1|.|TRBV7-9|TRBJ2-5
CASSYGQGGETQYF
TGTGCCAGCAGCTACGGACAGGGCGGGGAGACCCAGTACTTC
>TRBD2|once|TRBV5-4|TRBJ2-1
CASSADGLAGYEQFF
TGTGCCAGCAGCGCCGACGGACTAGCGGGCTATGAGCAGTTCTTC
>TRBD1|.|TRBV5-8|TRBJ2-7
CASSNYRGIENEQYF
TGTGCCAGCAGCAACTACAGGGGCATTGAGAACGAGCAGTACTTC
>TRBD1|.|TRBV6-5|TRBJ2-2
CASSYSRTGGSGELFF
TGTGCCAGCAGTTACTCGAGAACAGGGGGCAGCGGGGAGCTGTTTTTT
>.|.|TRBV19|TRBJ1-6
CASTPERAGGNSPLHF
TGTGCCAGTACCCCCGAGCGGGCCGGAGGTAATTCACCCCTCCACTTT
>.|.|TRBV3-1/TRBV3-2|TRBJ2-1
CASSQDLSPAAGQFF
TGTGCCAGCAGCCAAGATCTCTCGCCAGCAGCAGGGCAGTTCTTC
>TRBD1|.|TRBV19|TRBJ2-3
CASSTRTGGTDTQYF
TGTGCCAGTAGTACCAGGACAGGGGGCACAGATACGCAGTATTTT
>.|.|TRBV25-1|TRBJ1-3
CASSEYVDQDTIYF
TGTGCCAGCAGTGAATATGTGGACCAAGACACCATATATTTT
>.|.|TRBV7-9|TRBJ2-1
CASSLFDLSSYEQFF
TGTGCCAGCAGCTTATTTGACCTAAGTTCATATGAGCAGTTCTTC
>.|.|TRBV29-1|TRBJ2-2
CSVDRGHTGELFF
TGCAGCGTTGATAGGGGCCACACCGGGGAGCTGTTTTTT
>.|once|TRBV29-1|TRBJ1-4
CSAGAGAEEKLFF
TGCAGCGCCGGCGCGGGGGCTGAGGAAAAACTGTTTTTT
>TRBD1|.|TRBV6-5|TRBJ1-1
CASSIGTTGDTEAFF
TGTGCCAGCAGCATTGGGACGACAGGGGACACTGAAGCTTTCTTT
>.|.|TRBV5-1|TRBJ2-3
CASSLTRGSTDTQYF
TGCGCCAGCAGCTTGACTCGGGGGAGCACAGATACGCAGTATTTT
>.|.|TRBV12-1|TRBJ2-1
CASSDASGTRYNYNEQFF
TGTGCCAGCAGCGACGCTAGCGGCACCCGTTATAATTACAATGAGCAGTTCTTC
>.|.|TRBV19|TRBJ2-7
CASSIDHAVYEQYF
TGTGCCAGTAGTATAGATCATGCGGTCTACGAGCAGTACTTC
>.|once|TRBV7-2|TRBJ2-1
CASSFPFSYNEQFF
TGTGCCAGCAGCTTTCCCTTCTCCTACAATGAGCAGTTCTTC
>TRBD1|.|TRBV15|TRBJ1-1
CATSRDKGAGWTEAFF
TGTGCCACCAGCAGAGATAAGGGGGCAGGATGGACTGAAGCTTTCTTT
>.|few|TRBV15|TRBJ1-1
CATTLNRAMNTEAFF
TGTGCCACCACCTTGAACAGGGCCATGAACACTGAAGCTTTCTTT
>.|.|TRBV12-2|TRBJ2-5
CASRFGRTSRETQYF
TGTGCAAGTCGCTTTGGACGGACCTCCCGAGAGACCCAGTACTTC
>.|.|TRBV19|TRBJ2-6
CASSTSGANVLTF
TGTGCCAGTAGTACGTCTGGGGCCAACGTCCTGACTTTC
>.|once|TRBV30|TRBJ1-3
CAWSPKGPYSGNTIYF
TGTGCCTGGAGTCCCAAGGGACCGTATTCTGGAAACACCATATATTTT
>TRBD2|once|TRBV11-2|TRBJ2-1
CASSLVSGSGVNEQFF
TGTGCCAGCAGCTTAGTGAGCGGGAGTGGGGTCAATGAGCAGTTCTTC
>.|.|TRBV6-5|TRBJ1-2
CASSYSRVYGYTF
TGTGCCAGCAGTTACTCACGGGTCTATGGCTACACCTTC
>.|.|TRBV5-1|TRBJ1-5
CASSLGGFNQPQHF
TGCGCCAGCAGCTTAGGGGGATTCAATCAGCCCCAGCATTTT
>.|.|TRBV2|TRBJ1-2
CASSRSVLGGYGYTF
TGTGCCAGCAGTCGTTCGGTGCTGGGGGGCTATGGCTACACCTTC
>.|.|TRBV12-3/TRBV12-4|TRBJ1-2
CASSLAGGEGYTF
TGTGCCAGCAGTTTGGCGGGGGGTGAGGGCTACACCTTC
>.|.|TRBV11-2|TRBJ2-3
CASSQGGWGTDTQYF
TGTGCCAGCAGCCAGGGGGGATGGGGTACAGATACGCAGTATTTT
>.|.|TRBV18|TRBJ2-3
CASSPRSMVLLRDTDTQYF
TGTGCCAGCTCACCTCGTTCGATGGTATTACTAAGGGACACAGATACGCAGTATTTT
>.|once|TRBV28|TRBJ1-1
CASTQGPYTEAFF
TGTGCCAGCACCCAGGGGCCTTACACTGAAGCTTTCTTT
>TRBD1|.|TRBV15|TRBJ2-1
CATSREGQGAYEQFF
TGTGCCACCAGCAGAGAAGGACAGGGAGCCTATGAGCAGTTCTTC
>.|.|TRBV4-1|TRBJ1-2
CASSHPVPGATGYTF
TGCGCCAGCAGCCACCCAGTTCCGGGGGCAACTGGCTACACCTTC
>.|once|TRBV2|TRBJ2-2
CASRVGGSQRTGELFF
TGTGCCAGCAGGGTCGGGGGAAGCCAACGGACCGGGGAGCTGTTTTTT
>.|few|TRBV7-9|TRBJ1-2
CASSPGGGELVMYGYTF
TGTGCCAGCAGCCCAGGTGGGGGCGAGCTAGTAATGTATGGCTACACCTTC
>TRBD1|.|TRBV18|TRBJ1-3
CASSPGTGGPDATIYF
TGTGCCAGCTCACCAGGGACAGGGGGGCCTGATGCGACCATATATTTT
>.|.|TRBV19|TRBJ1-1
CASSIGQTMNTEAFF
TGTGCCAGTAGTATTGGACAGACTATGAACACTGAAGCTTTCTTT
>.|.|TRBV19|TRBJ1-3
CASRMGAGNTIYF
TGTGCCAGTAGAATGGGGGCTGGAAACACCATATATTTT